This entry lists 8 T cell receptor beta chains sequenced from one sample in a study of OX40 agonist ivuxolimab in advanced cancers. Some clones are missing from TCRdb's copy, which holds only in-frame ones; the method was immunoSEQ multiplex PCR. The table includes about 80,000 clones, about 92% detected once. Here the sequenced sample was CD4+ or CD8+ T cells sorted from blood, taken in a trial of the OX40 agonist ivuxolimab. The origin of the receptors is an adult with an advanced solid tumor such as melanoma, head and neck, liver or kidney cancer.

V and J are TRBV2 and TRBJ2-7; D is unresolved. This CDR3 contains 10 residues. Between the trimmed V and J ends, which lost 6 bases and 3 bases, there was a span of 3 bases. Germline V gene sequence: CDR1 SNHLY, CDR2 FYNNEI. Here the CDR3 reads CASRIYEQYF. The CDR3 nucleotides are TGTGCCAGCAGGATCTACGAGCAGTACTTC.

The J gene is TRBJ1-1, the V gene TRBV18, with no clear D. Trimming cost V 5 bases and J 5 bases, with 9 bases left between them. The CDR3 runs to 12 residues. CDR1 is KGHSH and CDR2 is LQKENI in the germline V gene. The CDR3 DNA sequence: TGTGCCAGCTCATCACGACCGACTGAAGCTTTCTTT. It specifies CASSSRPTEAFF.

This clone was detected a few times. The chain combines TRBV4-2 with TRBJ1-2; D unclear. Germline lookup yields CDR1 LGHNA and CDR2 YNFKEQ. Trimming cost V 2 bases and J 1 base, with 8 bases left between them. The CDR3 is 14 residues long. This CDR3 reads CASSQPVNNYGYTF. In DNA form, the CDR3 reads TGTGCCAGCAGCCAACCCGTCAATAACTATGGCTACACCTTC.

CDR3 nucleotide sequence: TGTGCCAGCAGCCAGTCCCCGGACAGGGTGAACACTGAAGCTTTCTTT. Translated: CASSQSPDRVNTEAFF. The chain uses TRBV7-9 and TRBJ1-1; 8 bases agree with TRBD1. J gave up 0 bases and V 5 bases, and 8 bases lay outside the gene matches. Germline CDR1 is SEHNR and CDR2 is FQNEAQ (reference sequence). The CDR3 has 16 residues.

The rearrangement joins TRBV7-9 to TRBJ2-1; D unclear. V dropped 3 bases and J dropped 9 bases, with 6 bases sitting between them. CDR3 length: 11 residues. CDR1 SEHNR and CDR2 FQNEAQ come from the germline V gene (reference sequence). The CDR3 DNA is TGTGCCAGCAGCTTTTCCGGTGAGCAGTTCTTC. Its protein is CASSFSGEQFF.

The chain employs TRBV7-2 and TRBJ2-3; 8 positions agree with TRBD2. J lost 5 bases, V lost 10 bases, and 11 bases had no gene match. The CDR3 runs 14 residues. Germline CDR1 is SGHTA and CDR2 is FQGNSA. In DNA form, the CDR3 reads TGTGCCATTCTCGGGGGGGGGAGCCGAGATACGCAGTATTTT. This gives the protein CAILGGGSRDTQYF.

The V and J genes are TRBV19 and TRBJ2-5; 9 nucleotides align to TRBD1. The junction had 5 bases not matched to a gene; V was cut back by 5 bases and J by 4 bases. The V gene's germline CDR1 is LNHDA and CDR2 SQIVND (reference sequence). The CDR3 loop spans 14 amino acids. This chain's CDR3 is CASSRDRVRETQYF. The CDR3 region has the DNA TGTGCCAGTAGTCGGGACAGGGTAAGAGAGACCCAGTACTTC.

The chain has TRBV28 and TRBJ2-7, with unresolved D. The CDR3 runs to 12 residues. The germline V and J ends were trimmed by 3 bases and 3 bases, with 6 bases remaining between them. The germline V gene encodes CDR1 MDHEN and CDR2 SYDVKM. CDR3 region: CASSFRIYEQYF. CDR3 bases: TGTGCCAGCAGTTTTCGAATCTACGAGCAGTACTTC. The full variable domain, completed using reference TRBV28 and TRBJ2-7, is DVKVTQSSRYLVKRTGEKVFLECVQDMDHENMFWYRQDPGLGLRLIYFSYDVKMKEKGDIPEGYSVSREKKERFSLILESASTNQTSMYLCASSFRIYEQYFGPGTRLTVT.